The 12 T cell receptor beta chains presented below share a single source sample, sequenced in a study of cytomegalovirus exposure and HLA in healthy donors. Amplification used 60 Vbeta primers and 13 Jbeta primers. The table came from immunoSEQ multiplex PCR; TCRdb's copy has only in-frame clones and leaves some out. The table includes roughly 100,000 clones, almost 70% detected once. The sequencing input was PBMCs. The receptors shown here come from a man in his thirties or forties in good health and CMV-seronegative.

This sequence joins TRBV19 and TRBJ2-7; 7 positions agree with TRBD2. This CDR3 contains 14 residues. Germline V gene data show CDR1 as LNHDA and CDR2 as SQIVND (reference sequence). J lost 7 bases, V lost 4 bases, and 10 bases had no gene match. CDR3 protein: CASSTEGGPREQYF. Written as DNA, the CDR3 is TGTGCCAGTAGTACCGAGGGAGGGCCGCGGGAGCAGTACTTC.

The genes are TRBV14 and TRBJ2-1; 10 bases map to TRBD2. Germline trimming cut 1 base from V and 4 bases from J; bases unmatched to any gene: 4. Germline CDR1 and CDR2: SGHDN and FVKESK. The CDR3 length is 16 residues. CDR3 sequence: CASSQGTSGTYNEQFF. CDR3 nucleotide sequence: TGTGCCAGCAGCCAAGGGACTAGCGGAACTTACAATGAGCAGTTCTTC.

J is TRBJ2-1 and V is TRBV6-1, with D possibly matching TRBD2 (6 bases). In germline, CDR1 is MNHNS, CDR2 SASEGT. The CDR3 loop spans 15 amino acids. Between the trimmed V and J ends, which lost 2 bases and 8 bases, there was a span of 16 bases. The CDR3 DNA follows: TGTGCCAGCAGTGAACCGGGAGACATTTCCCATGAGCAGTTCTTC. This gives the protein CASSEPGDISHEQFF.

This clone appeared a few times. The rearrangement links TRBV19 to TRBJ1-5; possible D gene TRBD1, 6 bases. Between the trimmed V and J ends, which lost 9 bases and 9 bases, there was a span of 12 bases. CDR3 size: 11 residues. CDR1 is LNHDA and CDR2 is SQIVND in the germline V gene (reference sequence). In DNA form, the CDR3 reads TGTGCCAGCGGCAGGGGTTGGCCCCAGCATTTT. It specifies CASGRGWPQHF.

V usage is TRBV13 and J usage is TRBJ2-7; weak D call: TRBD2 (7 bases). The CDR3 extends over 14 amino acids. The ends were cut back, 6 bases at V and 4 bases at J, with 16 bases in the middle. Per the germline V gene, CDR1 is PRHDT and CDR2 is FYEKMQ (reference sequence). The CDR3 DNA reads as TGTGCCAGCAGAAGGGGGGGAGCGGGTTACGAGCAGTACTTC. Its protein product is CASRRGGAGYEQYF.

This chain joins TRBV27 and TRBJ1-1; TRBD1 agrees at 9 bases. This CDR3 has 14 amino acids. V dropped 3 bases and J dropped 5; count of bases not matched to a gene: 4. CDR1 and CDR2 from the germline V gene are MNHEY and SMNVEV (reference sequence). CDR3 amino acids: CASSFQTGGTEAFF. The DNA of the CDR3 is TGTGCCAGCAGTTTCCAGACAGGGGGTACTGAAGCTTTCTTT.

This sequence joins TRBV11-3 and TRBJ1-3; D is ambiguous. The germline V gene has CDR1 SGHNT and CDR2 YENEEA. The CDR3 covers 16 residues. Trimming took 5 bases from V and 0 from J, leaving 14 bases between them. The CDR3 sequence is CASSPDTPRSGNTIYF. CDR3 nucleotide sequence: TGTGCCAGCAGCCCAGATACACCACGCTCTGGAAACACCATATATTTT.

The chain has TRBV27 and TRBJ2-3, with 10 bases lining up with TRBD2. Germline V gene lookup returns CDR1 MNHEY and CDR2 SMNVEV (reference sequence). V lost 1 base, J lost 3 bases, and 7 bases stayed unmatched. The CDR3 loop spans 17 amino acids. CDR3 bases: TGTGCCAGCAGTTTATACCCAGCGGGAGGGCCGACAGATACGCAGTATTTT. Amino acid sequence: CASSLYPAGGPTDTQYF.

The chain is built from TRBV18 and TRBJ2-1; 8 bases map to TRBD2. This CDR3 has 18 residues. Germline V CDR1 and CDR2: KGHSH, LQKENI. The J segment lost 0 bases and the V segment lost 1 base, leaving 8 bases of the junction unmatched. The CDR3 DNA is TGTGCCAGCTCACCACTTGCTCTAGCGGGTAGCTCCTACAATGAGCAGTTCTTC. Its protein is CASSPLALAGSSYNEQFF.

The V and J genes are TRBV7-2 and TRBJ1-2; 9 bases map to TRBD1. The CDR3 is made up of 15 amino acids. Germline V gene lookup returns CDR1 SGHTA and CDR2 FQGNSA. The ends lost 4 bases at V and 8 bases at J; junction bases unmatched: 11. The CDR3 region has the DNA TGTGCCAGCAGCTCACCAGAACAGGGGGCGAGGGGCTACACCTTC. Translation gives CASSSPEQGARGYTF.

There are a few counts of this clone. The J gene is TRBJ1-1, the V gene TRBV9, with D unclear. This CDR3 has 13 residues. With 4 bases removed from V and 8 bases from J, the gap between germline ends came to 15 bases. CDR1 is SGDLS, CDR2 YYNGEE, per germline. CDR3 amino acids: CASSPRTGAEAFF. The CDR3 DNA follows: TGTGCCAGCAGCCCCCGGACGGGAGCCGAAGCTTTCTTT.

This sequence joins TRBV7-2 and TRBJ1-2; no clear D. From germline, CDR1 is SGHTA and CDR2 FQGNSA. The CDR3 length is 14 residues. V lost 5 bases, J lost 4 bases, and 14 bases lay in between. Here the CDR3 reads CASSTSLEAYGYTF. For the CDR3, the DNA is TGTGCCAGCAGCACGAGTCTAGAGGCCTATGGCTACACCTTC.